The present TCR beta chain was sequenced within a study of blood T cell repertoires in COVID-19. V trimming: 5 bases; J trimming: 4 bases; junction bases outside the gene matches: 12. The CDR3 sequence is 16 residues long. The germline V gene has CDR1 MDHEN and CDR2 SYDVKM. Using immunoSEQ multiplex PCR, the repertoire was profiled, and TCRdb retains in-frame clones only, with some absent. Here the sample spans hundreds of thousands of clones, around 90% being singletons. This TCR derives from a woman in her forties with COVID-19, enrolled during active disease. The chain combines TRBV28 with TRBJ2-3; 7 bases are shared with TRBD2. Sequencing was done on a sample of peripheral blood. The CDR3 region has the DNA TGTGCCAGCAGTCCGAGAGGACTAGTTGATTCAGATACGCAGTATTTT. This encodes CASSPRGLVDSDTQYF.